This TCR beta chain is drawn from a study of blood T cell repertoires in COVID-19. Across the study: Spain, Italy and the United States supplied samples that represented acute and convalescent COVID-19. In each case, the material was cDNA or gDNA derived from T cells, B-cell-depleted T cells, or PBMCs.

The authors' processing: The assay estimated nucleated cells by amplifying reference gene primers. Clones were sequenced by immunoSEQ multiplex PCR, and TCRdb holds only the in-frame ones, with some missing. V and J calls and clone size come straight from that table; D and trimming were deduced from the DNA. In the table there are around 68,000 clones, about nine tenths of which are singletons. Germline CDR1 is LGHNA and CDR2 is YSLEER. This CDR3 contains 16 residues. V shed 0 bases and J 6 bases; nucleotides not matched to a gene: 5. The chain has TRBV4-3 and TRBJ2-3, with 11 bases aligning to TRBD2. Sequencing was performed on peripheral blood. The TCR comes from a man in his forties or fifties with active COVID-19. The CDR3 bases are TGCGCCAGCAGCCAAGATACTAGCGGGGGTGGGGATACGCAGTATTTT. This encodes CASSQDTSGGGDTQYF.